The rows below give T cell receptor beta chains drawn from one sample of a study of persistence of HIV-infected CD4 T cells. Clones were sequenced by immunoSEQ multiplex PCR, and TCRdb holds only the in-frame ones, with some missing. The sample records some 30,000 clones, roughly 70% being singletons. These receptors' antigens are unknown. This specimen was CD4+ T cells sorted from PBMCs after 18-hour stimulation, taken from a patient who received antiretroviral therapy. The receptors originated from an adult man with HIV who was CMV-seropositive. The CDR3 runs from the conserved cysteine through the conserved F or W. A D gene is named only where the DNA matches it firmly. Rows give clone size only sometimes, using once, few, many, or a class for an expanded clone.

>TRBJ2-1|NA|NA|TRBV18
CASSSLGGDEQFF
TGTGCCAGCTCATCACTAGGGGGTGATGAGCAGTTCTTC
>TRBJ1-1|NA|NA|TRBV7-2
CASSFATGMNTEAFF
TGTGCCAGCAGCTTTGCGACGGGGATGAACACTGAAGCTTTCTTT
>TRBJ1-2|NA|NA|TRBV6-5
CASSYARARGYTF
TGTGCCAGCAGTTACGCTCGGGCGAGGGGCTACACCTTC
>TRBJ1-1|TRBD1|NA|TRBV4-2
CASSRGQGMNTEAFF
TGTGCCAGCAGCCGTGGACAGGGGATGAACACTGAAGCTTTCTTT
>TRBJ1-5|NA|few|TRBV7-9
CASSLALSGSNQPQHF
TGTGCCAGCAGCTTAGCCCTTTCGGGTAGCAATCAGCCCCAGCATTTT
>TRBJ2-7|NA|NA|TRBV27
CASSLSRARKGPNVSYEQYF
TGTGCCAGCAGTTTATCCCGGGCCCGAAAAGGCCCCAATGTGTCCTACGAGCAGTACTTC
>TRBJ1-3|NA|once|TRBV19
CAAGGGPGNTIYF
TGTGCCGCCGGTGGGGGGCCTGGAAACACCATATATTTT
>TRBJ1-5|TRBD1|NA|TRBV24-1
CATSARTGLQPQHF
TGTGCCACCAGTGCCCGGACAGGGTTGCAGCCCCAGCATTTT
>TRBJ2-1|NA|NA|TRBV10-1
CASSESGTRTEYNEQFF
TGCGCCAGCAGTGAGTCGGGAACCCGGACGGAGTACAATGAGCAGTTCTTC
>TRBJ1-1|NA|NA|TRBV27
CASSLVGSGTEAFF
TGTGCCAGCAGTCTCGTGGGGTCTGGCACTGAAGCTTTCTTT
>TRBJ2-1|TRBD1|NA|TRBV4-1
CASSPLAGGYEQFF
TGCGCCAGCAGCCCCCTGGCAGGGGGATATGAGCAGTTCTTC
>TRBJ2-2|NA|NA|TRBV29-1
CSGRGNTGELFF
TGCAGCGGTCGGGGAAACACCGGGGAGCTGTTTTTT
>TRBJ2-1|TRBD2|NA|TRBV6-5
CASSPGGGNEQFF
TGTGCCAGCAGCCCCGGGGGGGGGAATGAGCAGTTCTTC
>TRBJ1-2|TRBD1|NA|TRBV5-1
CASSLGQGFRNGYTF
TGCGCCAGCAGCTTGGGACAGGGTTTTCGGAATGGCTACACCTTC
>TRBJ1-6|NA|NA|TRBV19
CASSERSVNNSPLHF
TGTGCCAGTAGTGAGAGGTCGGTAAATAATTCACCCCTCCACTTT
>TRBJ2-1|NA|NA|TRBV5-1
CASRGGYNEQFF
TGCGCCAGCAGGGGGGGCTACAATGAGCAGTTCTTC
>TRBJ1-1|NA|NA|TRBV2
CASRRVGQNTEAFF
TGTGCCAGCAGGAGAGTTGGACAGAACACTGAAGCTTTCTTT
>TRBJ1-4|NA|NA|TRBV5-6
CASRPGQTTNEKLFF
TGTGCCAGCAGACCTGGACAGACAACTAATGAAAAACTGTTTTTT
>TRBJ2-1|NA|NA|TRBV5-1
CASSFHETFYNEQFF
TGCGCCAGCAGCTTCCATGAGACTTTCTACAATGAGCAGTTCTTC
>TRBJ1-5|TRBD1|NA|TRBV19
CASDTGGVHQPQHF
TGTGCCAGCGATACAGGGGGCGTACATCAGCCCCAGCATTTT
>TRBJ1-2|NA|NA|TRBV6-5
CASLGGGFNYGYTF
TGTGCCAGCCTGGGGGGCGGCTTTAACTATGGCTACACCTTC
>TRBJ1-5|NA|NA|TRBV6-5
CASSLVGSGNQPQHF
TGTGCCAGCAGTTTGGTCGGATCGGGGAATCAGCCCCAGCATTTT
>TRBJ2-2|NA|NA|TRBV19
CASTMGEARTGELFF
TGTGCCAGTACCATGGGGGAAGCGAGGACCGGGGAGCTGTTTTTT
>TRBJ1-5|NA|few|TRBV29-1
CSVAGSNQPQHF
TGCAGCGTTGCTGGGAGCAATCAGCCCCAGCATTTT
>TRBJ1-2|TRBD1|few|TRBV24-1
CATSDFRDRGRIFYGYTF
TGTGCCACCAGTGATTTTAGGGACAGGGGGAGAATCTTCTATGGCTACACCTTC
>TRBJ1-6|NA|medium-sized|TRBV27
CASSSRQVANSYNSPLHF
TGTGCCAGCAGTTCCCGGCAGGTAGCGAACTCCTATAATTCACCCCTCCACTTT
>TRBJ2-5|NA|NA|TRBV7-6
CASSLAEEETQYF
TGTGCCAGCAGCTTAGCAGAGGAAGAGACCCAGTACTTC
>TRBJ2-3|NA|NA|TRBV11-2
CASRPEFGDTQYF
TGTGCCAGCAGACCTGAGTTTGGGGATACGCAGTATTTT
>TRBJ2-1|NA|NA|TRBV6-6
CASNAESYNEQFF
TGTGCCAGCAACGCAGAGAGCTACAATGAGCAGTTCTTC
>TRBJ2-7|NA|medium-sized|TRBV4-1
CASSQGLVGAYEQYF
TGCGCCAGCAGCCAAGGGCTAGTGGGGGCCTACGAGCAGTACTTC
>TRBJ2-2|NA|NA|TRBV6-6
CASSYPGSTGELFF
TGTGCCAGCAGTTACCCGGGTAGTACCGGGGAGCTGTTTTTT
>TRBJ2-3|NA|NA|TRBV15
CATKGGVTDTQYF
TGTGCCACCAAGGGTGGGGTCACAGATACGCAGTATTTT
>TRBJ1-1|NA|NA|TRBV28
CASTAAFEAFF
TGTGCCAGCACCGCCGCTTTTGAAGCTTTCTTT
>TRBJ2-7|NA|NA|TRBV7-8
CASSPTPYEQYF
TGTGCCAGCAGCCCGACCCCCTACGAGCAGTACTTC
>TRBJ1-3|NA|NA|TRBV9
CASSVEPSSSGNTIYF
TGTGCCAGCAGCGTAGAACCCTCGAGCTCTGGAAACACCATATATTTT
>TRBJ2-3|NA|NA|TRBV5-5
CASSLTQGSGESTDTQYF
TGTGCCAGCAGCTTGACCCAGGGAAGTGGGGAAAGCACAGATACGCAGTATTTT
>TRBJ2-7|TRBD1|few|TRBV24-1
CATSDSTGGSYEQYF
TGTGCCACCAGTGATAGTACAGGGGGCTCCTACGAGCAGTACTTC
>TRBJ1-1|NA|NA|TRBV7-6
CASSADTNTEAFF
TGTGCCAGCAGCGCAGACACGAACACTGAAGCTTTCTTT
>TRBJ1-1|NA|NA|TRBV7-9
CASSPGGSRARVTEAFF
TGTGCCAGCAGCCCAGGAGGGAGCAGGGCAAGAGTCACTGAAGCTTTCTTT
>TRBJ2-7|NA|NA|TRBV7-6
CASSLSAGLSSYEQYF
TGTGCCAGCAGCTTATCCGCAGGGCTGAGCTCCTACGAGCAGTACTTC
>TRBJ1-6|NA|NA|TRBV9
CASSVTGNSPLHF
TGTGCCAGCAGCGTCACAGGGAATTCACCCCTCCACTTT
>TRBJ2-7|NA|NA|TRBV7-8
CASSQERVLPYEQYF
TGTGCCAGCAGCCAGGAAAGGGTCCTTCCCTACGAGCAGTACTTC
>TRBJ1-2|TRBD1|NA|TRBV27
CASSPERGRRYGYTF
TGTGCCAGCAGTCCGGAGAGGGGGCGCCGGTATGGCTACACCTTC
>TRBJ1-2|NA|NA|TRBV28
CASSWGKTANGYTF
TGTGCCAGCAGTTGGGGGAAAACGGCAAATGGCTACACCTTC
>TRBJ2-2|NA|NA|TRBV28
CASSLFSGAGVNTGELFF
TGTGCCAGCAGTTTATTTAGTGGGGCAGGGGTAAACACCGGGGAGCTGTTTTTT
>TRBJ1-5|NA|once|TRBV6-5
CASSYGVDSNQPQHF
TGTGCCAGCAGTTACGGAGTGGATAGCAATCAGCCCCAGCATTTT
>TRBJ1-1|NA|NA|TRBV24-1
CATSDPGQGSSEAFF
TGTGCCACCAGTGATCCGGGCCAGGGTTCTTCTGAAGCTTTCTTT
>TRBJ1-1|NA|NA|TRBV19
CASMGGGLNTEAFF
TGTGCCAGTATGGGAGGCGGATTGAACACTGAAGCTTTCTTT
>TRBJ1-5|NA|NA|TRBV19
CASSIIKGSNQPQHF
TGTGCCAGTAGTATAATCAAGGGAAGCAATCAGCCCCAGCATTTT
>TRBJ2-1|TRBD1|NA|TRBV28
CASNKFLGDRDSYNEQFF
TGTGCCAGCAACAAGTTTTTGGGTGACCGGGACAGTTACAATGAGCAGTTCTTC
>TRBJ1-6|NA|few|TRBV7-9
CASNSLGDGNSPLHF
TGTGCCAGCAACAGCTTGGGGGACGGTAATTCACCCCTCCACTTT
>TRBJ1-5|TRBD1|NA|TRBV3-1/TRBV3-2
CASSQTGSNQPQHF
TGTGCCAGCAGCCAGACAGGGAGCAATCAGCCCCAGCATTTT
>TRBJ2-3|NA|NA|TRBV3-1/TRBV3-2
CASSPQGDTQYF
TGTGCCAGCAGCCCCCAAGGGGATACGCAGTATTTT
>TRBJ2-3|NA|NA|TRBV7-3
CASSLNPPGAGDSTDTQYF
TGTGCCAGCAGCTTAAATCCCCCGGGGGCAGGTGACAGCACAGATACGCAGTATTTT
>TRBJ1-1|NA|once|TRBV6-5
CASKLVRARTEAFF
TGTGCCAGCAAGCTGGTGCGGGCCAGAACTGAAGCTTTCTTT
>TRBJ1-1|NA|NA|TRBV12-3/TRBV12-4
CASSSRSNTEAFF
TGTGCCAGCAGTTCCCGATCGAACACTGAAGCTTTCTTT
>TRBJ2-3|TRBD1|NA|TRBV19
CASSARRTGTADTQYF
TGTGCCAGTAGTGCCCGTCGGACAGGGACGGCAGATACGCAGTATTTT
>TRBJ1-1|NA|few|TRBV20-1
CSASISGRMNTEAFF
TGCAGTGCTAGTATCTCAGGCAGGATGAACACTGAAGCTTTCTTT